Below are 22 T cell receptor beta chains sequenced from a single sample in a study of CD8 T cells in ankylosing spondylitis (dated by TCRdb to the late 2010s). Study-wide findings and limitations: A TCR beta motif made up of about eight highly homologous amino acid variants appeared to be characteristic of blood from ankylosing spondylitis patients.

To prepare the library, 5' RACE was applied. The sequencer was an Illumina HiSeq 2500. TCRdb applied fastp at Q25 and MiXCR to the public reads, then kept only in-frame beta chains. Rows are combined by CDR3 protein, so each entry shows the most common genes and DNA. Across this sample there are more than 300,000 distinct CDR3 sequences, with less than 10% seen only once. About 14% of the sample is in the top ten clones. Their antigens are not known. Sequenced: blood, either unsorted or a sorted T cell fraction (not recorded which). These TCRs come from a male donor with ankylosing spondylitis.

This clonotype came up a few times. The chain recombines TRBV4-2 with TRBJ1-1; D is ambiguous. Trimming removed 1 base from V and 5 bases from J, with 11 bases in between. CDR1 and CDR2 (germline): LGHNA, YNFKEQ. This CDR3 has 14 residues. CDR3 DNA: TGTGCCAGCAGCCAAGGAGCCGACGGAACTGAAGCTTTCTTT. This codes for CASSQGADGTEAFF.

The chain uses TRBV28 and TRBJ1-5, with D perhaps TRBD1 (5 bases). CDR3 length: 12 residues. Germline-derived CDR1 and CDR2 are MDHEN and SYDVKM. The V end lost 7 bases, the J end lost 3 bases, and 7 bases lay between the germline ends. Here the CDR3 reads CASKGANQPQHF. The CDR3 bases are TGTGCCAGCAAAGGGGCCAATCAGCCCCAGCATTTT.

In this sample, this clonotype turned up many times. This sequence joins TRBV5-1 and TRBJ2-7, with a tentative D call TRBD1 (6 bases). Germline CDR1 and CDR2: SGHRS and YFSETQ. V was cut by 4 bases and J by 2 bases, with 16 bases left in between. This CDR3 comprises 15 residues. The CDR3 sequence is CASSRARTETYEQYF. The CDR3 DNA reads as TGCGCCAGCAGCCGGGCGCGGACAGAGACCTACGAGCAGTACTTC.

This clonotype was seen only a few times. The chain is built from TRBV6-1 and TRBJ2-4; the match to TRBD2 covers 10 bases. The CDR3 consists of 16 residues. The trim removed 6 bases at V and 5 bases at J, leaving 10 bases unmatched. In germline, CDR1 is MNHNS, CDR2 SASEGT. The CDR3 DNA reads TGTGCCAGCAGGCGCCCTAGCGGGAGTTTGGAAAACATTCAGTACTTC. Translation gives CASRRPSGSLENIQYF.

The gene calls are TRBV4-3 and TRBJ1-1, with 7 bases aligning to TRBD1. Germline V gene sequence: CDR1 LGHNA, CDR2 YSLEER. V lost 5 bases, J lost 3 bases, and 9 bases stayed unmatched. The CDR3 runs 15 residues. As DNA, the CDR3 is TGCGCCAGCAGCACCCGAAGGACAGGCCACACTGAAGCTTTCTTT. It is translated as CASSTRRTGHTEAFF.

The chain joins TRBV29-1 to TRBJ1-1; D not certain. CDR3 length: 12 amino acids. Germline V gives CDR1 SQVTM, CDR2 ANQGSEA. V lost 0 bases, J lost 5 bases, and 7 bases lay in between. The CDR3 DNA reads TGCAGCGTTGAAGAAAGGGTTACTGAAGCTTTCTTT. Amino acid sequence: CSVEERVTEAFF.

This clonotype showed up just a few times. V and J are TRBV28 and TRBJ1-6; D is ambiguous. CDR1 MDHEN and CDR2 SYDVKM come from the germline V gene. The V end was cut by 6 bases, the J end by 0 bases, with 15 bases between. This CDR3 has 17 amino acids. CDR3 in DNA: TGTGCCAGCAGCCCTTGGGTTACGAGCTCCTATAATTCACCCCTCCACTTT. Its translation: CASSPWVTSSYNSPLHF.

This clonotype was seen at least ten times. This rearrangement joins TRBV12-3 or TRBV12-4 to TRBJ2-3, with 11 bases aligning to TRBD2. The CDR3 has 16 amino acids. Trimming took 1 base from V and 3 from J; bases not matched to a gene: 3. In DNA form, the CDR3 reads TGTGCCAGCAGTTTAGGACTAGCGGGATCGACAGATACGCAGTATTTT. Translation: CASSLGLAGSTDTQYF.

The chain joins TRBV18 to TRBJ2-1; no definite D call. The germline V gene encodes CDR1 KGHSH and CDR2 LQKENI. Trimming took 6 bases from V and 10 from J, leaving 19 bases between them. The CDR3 extends over 14 amino acids. The CDR3 loop is CASSPIDEPSEQFF. The CDR3 bases are TGTGCCAGCTCCCCGATCGATGAGCCCTCGGAGCAGTTCTTC.

A few counts support this clonotype. The chain employs TRBV20-1 and TRBJ2-2; 12 positions match TRBD2. This CDR3 comprises 15 residues. Germline CDR1 reads DFQATT; CDR2 reads SNEGSKA (reference sequence). The trim removed 6 bases at V and 6 bases at J, leaving 8 bases unmatched. The chain's CDR3 is CSARGLAGGAGELFF. Written as DNA, the CDR3 is TGCAGTGCCAGGGGTCTAGCGGGAGGGGCCGGGGAGCTGTTTTTT.

This clonotype was seen repeatedly, ten times or more. The rearrangement joins TRBV5-4 to TRBJ2-7; 8 positions match TRBD2. The germline V gene has CDR1 SGHNT and CDR2 YYREEE (reference sequence). The CDR3 loop spans 15 amino acids. Trimming cost V 0 bases and J 2 bases; bases outside gene matches: 4. CDR3 amino acids: CASSLGAGGPYEQYF. For the CDR3, the DNA is TGTGCCAGCAGCTTGGGGGCGGGAGGACCCTACGAGCAGTACTTC.

This clonotype was seen a handful of times. This chain links TRBV6-1 with TRBJ2-3; TRBD1 agrees at 9 bases. This CDR3 comprises 14 residues. Germline assignment: CDR1 MNHNS and CDR2 SASEGT. V trimming: 3 bases; J trimming: 4 bases; junction bases outside the gene matches: 2. CDR3 region: CASSETGGSDTQYF. In DNA, the CDR3 is TGTGCCAGCAGTGAGACAGGGGGATCAGATACGCAGTATTTT.

This clonotype was seen at least ten times. V is TRBV20-1 and J is TRBJ2-3, with 8 bases that match TRBD2. Germline CDR1 is DFQATT and CDR2 is SNEGSKA (reference sequence). The J segment lost 0 bases and the V segment lost 5 bases, leaving 10 bases of the junction unmatched. The CDR3 consists of 16 residues. CDR3 DNA: TGCAGTGCTGACGGGCGGGAGGCTTCTAGCACAGATACGCAGTATTTT. It yields the protein CSADGREASSTDTQYF.

In this sample, this clonotype turned up a few times. The chain uses TRBV18 and TRBJ2-7; D not certain. The germline gives CDR1 KGHSH, CDR2 LQKENI. The CDR3 covers 13 residues. V was shortened by 3 bases and J by 5 bases, with 11 bases between the two germline ends. The chain's CDR3 is CASSPTRNHEQYF. In DNA form, the CDR3 reads TGTGCCAGCTCACCGACCCGGAACCACGAGCAGTACTTC.

The chain couples TRBV20-1 to TRBJ2-1; TRBD1 or TRBD2 may be the D gene (5 bases each). The CDR3 covers 12 residues. Germline CDR1 and CDR2: DFQATT and SNEGSKA (reference sequence). V was pared by 7 bases and J by 6 bases, with 13 bases between. CDR3 amino acids: CSGDGRANEQFF. As DNA, the CDR3 is TGCAGTGGGGACGGACGCGCCAATGAGCAGTTCTTC.

CDR3 loop: CASSGLAGDGIQYF. The CDR3 region has the DNA TGTGCCAGCAGCGGACTAGCGGGAGATGGCATTCAGTACTTC. V is TRBV7-8 and J is TRBJ2-4, with 13 bases aligning to TRBD2. The CDR3 runs to 14 residues. CDR1 and CDR2 from the germline V gene are SGHVS and FQNEAQ. The J segment lost 9 bases and the V segment lost 5 bases, leaving 4 bases of the junction unmatched. Full variable domain (remainder filled in from reference TRBV7-8 and TRBJ2-4): GAGVSQSPRYKVAKRGQDVALRCDPISGHVSLFWYQQALGQGPEFLTYFQNEAQLDKSGLPSDRFFAERPEGSVSTLKIQRTQQEDSAVYLCASSGLAGDGIQYFGAGTRLSVL.

This clonotype has a count of ten or more. The chain has TRBV12-3 or TRBV12-4 and TRBJ2-7; the match to TRBD2 covers 11 bases. CDR3 length: 16 residues. The trim removed 3 bases at V and 1 base at J, leaving 5 bases unmatched. The CDR3 DNA sequence: TGTGCCAGCAGTTTTAGTAGCGGGAGGGCGTCCTACGAGCAGTACTTC. This codes for CASSFSSGRASYEQYF.

Turning to this clonotype: Sequence at one end of the junction differs from germline and may be a read error. The chain joins TRBV12-3 or TRBV12-4 to TRBJ2-6, with D tentatively TRBD2 (6 bases). The CDR3 has 17 residues. CDR3 sequence reads: CASSLRMGGSGANVLTF. The CDR3 DNA is TGTGCCAGCAGTTTGAGGATGGGGGGATCTGGGGCCAACGTCCTAACTTTC.

This clonotype was seen repeatedly, ten times or more. The V gene is TRBV6-5, the J gene TRBJ2-2, with no clear D. V shed 0 bases and J shed 0 bases, with 2 bases lying between them. Germline V gene lookup returns CDR1 MNHEY and CDR2 SVGAGI. The CDR3 length is 14 residues. CDR3 bases: TGTGCCAGCAGTTACTCTACGAACACCGGGGAGCTGTTTTTT. Encoded protein: CASSYSTNTGELFF.

This sequence joins TRBV20-1 and TRBJ2-3; tentatively, D is TRBD1 (5 bases). Germline V gene lookup returns CDR1 DFQATT and CDR2 SNEGSKA (reference sequence). The CDR3 sequence is 16 residues long. Trimming removed 1 base from V and 3 bases from J, with 17 bases in between. The CDR3 bases are TGCAGTGCTAGAGTTGGGGCCCCTATACCGACAGATACGCAGTATTTT. This sequence encodes CSARVGAPIPTDTQYF.

This clonotype showed up many times. The V and J genes are TRBV6-1 and TRBJ2-6, with D perhaps matching TRBD1 (6 bases). V lost 8 bases to trimming and J lost 2 bases, with 10 bases between them. The CDR3 is made up of 14 amino acids. Germline CDR1 reads MNHNS; CDR2 reads SASEGT. As DNA, the CDR3 is TGTGCCAGCGGCAGGGGTACTGGGGCCAACGTCCTGACTTTC. Translating gives CASGRGTGANVLTF.

J is TRBJ2-7 and V is TRBV28; 7 bases are a match to TRBD1. Germline CDR1 MDHEN, CDR2 SYDVKM. The CDR3 is 14 residues long. With 4 bases clipped from V and 4 bases from J, the junction kept 7 bases outside the gene matches. The DNA of the CDR3 is TGTGCCAGCAGTTCACAGGGGCCTGAATACGAGCAGTACTTC. It specifies CASSSQGPEYEQYF.